This T cell receptor (beta chain) stems from a study of blood T cells in healthy people across ages. J was trimmed by 7 bases and V by 8 bases; bases with no gene match: 15. The CDR3 sequence is 15 residues long. Germline CDR1 and CDR2: MNHNY and SVGAGI (reference sequence). Peripheral blood, around 10 milliliters per donor, was collected. A few counts support this clonotype. A J-beta primer mix and a sample-barcoded 5' primer were used in a second PCR of roughly 6 to 12 cycles. Each cDNA molecule, via a template-switch adaptor with 12 random nucleotides, was tagged. Using its own MiXCR run on the 5' RACE reads, TCRdb lists one record per CDR3 protein. The sample has fewer than 2,000,000 distinct CDR3 sequences, about 31% seen once.

Sequencing was carried out using blood. The J gene is TRBJ2-3, the V gene TRBV6-6, with TRBD2 matching 7 bases. The origin of this receptor is a woman aged 25 to 45 in good health. DNA of the CDR3: TGTGCCAGCCGGGCACGGGGGGTCGCGGGCCATACGCAGTATTTT. Its translation is CASRARGVAGHTQYF.